Following are 19 T cell receptor beta chains from one sample sequenced in a study of prognosis after radiotherapy for stage I lung cancer. By two-round multiplex PCR, the TCR beta CDR3 was amplified from genomic DNA. Primers specific to each TRBV and TRBJ gene were used in first-round PCR. TCRdb reprocessed the multiplex PCR reads with MiXCR, giving one entry per CDR3 protein. Seen here are about 25,000 distinct CDR3 sequences, 36% observed once, and the top ten hold 62%. The sequencing here drew on PBMCs, taken before or after stereotactic body radiation therapy (not recorded which). The receptors shown here come from a donor older than 45 with non-small cell lung cancer.

V is TRBV6-4 and J is TRBJ1-2; TRBD1 agrees at 9 bases. The junction had 22 bases not matched to a gene; V was cut back by 8 bases and J by 3 bases. This CDR3 contains 19 residues. Germline V gene lookup returns CDR1 MRHNA and CDR2 SNTAGT. The CDR3 DNA reads TGTGCCAGCGGGCCCTTGGTTAGGGACAGGGTAGGCAAAGACTATGGCTACACCTTC. It yields the protein CASGPLVRDRVGKDYGYTF.

In its sample, this clonotype was seen many times. The chain employs TRBV11-2 and TRBJ2-1; TRBD2 is a possible D gene (6 bases). The germline CDR1 and CDR2 sequences are SGHAT and FQNNGV. The V end was cut by 3 bases, the J end by 0 bases, with 18 bases between. This CDR3 contains 18 residues. The CDR3 sequence: CASSFSFGTPSSYNEQFF. The CDR3, as DNA: TGTGCCAGCAGCTTTTCGTTCGGGACTCCGAGCTCCTACAATGAGCAGTTCTTC. The whole variable domain, filled in from reference TRBV11-2 and TRBJ2-1, reads EAGVAQSPRYKIIEKRQSVAFWCNPISGHATLYWYQQILGQGPKLLIQFQNNGVVDDSQLPKDRFSAERLKGVDSTLKIQPAKLEDSAVYLCASSFSFGTPSSYNEQFFGPGTRLTVL.

Comments on this clonotype: Germline and junction disagree at one end, which may indicate a read error. This rearrangement joins TRBV12-3 or TRBV12-4 to TRBJ2-7; D perhaps matches TRBD1 (5 bases). The CDR3 length is 15 residues. Here the CDR3 reads CASSLRTWDSYEHYF. The CDR3, as DNA: TGTGCCAGCAGTTTACGGACATGGGATTCCTACGAGCATTACTTC.

In regard to this clonotype: A much more abundant neighbour one base away suggests this may be a read error. The chain joins TRBV3-1 to TRBJ1-1; 7 bases align to TRBD1. Per germline, CDR1 LGHDT and CDR2 YNNKEL (reference sequence). The CDR3 is 14 amino acids. The CDR3 region is CANSHRQGGYEAFF. CDR3 sequence (DNA): TGTGCCAACAGCCATCGTCAGGGGGGCTATGAAGCTTTCTTT.

The CDR3 DNA reads as TGTGCCAGCTCACCGACTAATGGTGGTACCAATGAGCAGTTCTTC. Its translation is CASSPTNGGTNEQFF. The chain links TRBV18 to TRBJ2-1; D may be TRBD2 (5 bases). The CDR3 is made up of 15 amino acids. V was trimmed by 3 bases and J by 6 bases, leaving 15 bases between them. Germline V gene sequence: CDR1 KGHSH, CDR2 LQKENI.

A note on this clonotype: This sequence is one base from a far larger clone and is likely a read error. The chain couples TRBV12-3 or TRBV12-4 to TRBJ2-3; 9 bases fit TRBD2. J was trimmed by 3 bases and V by 8 bases; bases with no gene match: 9. The CDR3 has 15 residues. CDR3 protein: CASRATSGWTDTQYF. CDR3 coding DNA: TGTGCCAGCCGGGCGACTAGCGGTTGGACAGATACGCAGTATTTT.

This clonotype is labeled as hyperexpanded. A junction end diverges from the germline sequence, so it may reflect a read error. The V and J genes are TRBV6-1 and TRBJ1-2; D remains unclear. This CDR3 has 11 amino acids. Germline assignment: CDR1 MNHNS and CDR2 SASEGT. This chain's CDR3 is CASSPLRGYTF. The DNA of the CDR3 is TGCGCCAGCAGTCCCCTTCGAGGCTACACCTTC.

This clonotype has ten or more counts. The CDR3 nucleotides read TGTGCCACCAGTGATATGGGGAACACTGAAGCTTTCTTT. It specifies CATSDMGNTEAFF. The gene calls are TRBV24-1 and TRBJ1-1, with D unresolved. The germline CDR1 and CDR2 sequences are KGHDR and SFDVKD. V lost 3 bases to trimming and J lost 1 base, with 5 bases between them. CDR3 length: 13 residues.

V gene TRBV9 combines with J gene TRBJ2-7; a possible D gene is TRBD2 (5 bases). V lost 4 bases and J lost 3, with 20 bases in between. From germline, CDR1 is SGDLS and CDR2 YYNGEE. The CDR3 spans 16 residues. In DNA form, the CDR3 reads TGTGCCAGCAGCAGGCTAGCTGACTTAACATTCTACGAGCAGTACTTC. Protein product: CASSRLADLTFYEQYF. Drawing the rest from reference TRBV9 and TRBJ2-7, the complete variable domain is DSGVTQTPKHLITATGQRVTLRCSPRSGDLSVYWYQQSLDQGLQFLIQYYNGEERAKGNILERFSAQQFPDLHSELNLSSLELGDSALYFCASSRLADLTFYEQYFGPGTRLTVT.

The V call is TRBV18, the J call TRBJ2-5; 8 nucleotides align to TRBD2. CDR3 length: 15 amino acids. V lost 4 bases to trimming and J lost 4 bases; unmatched junction nucleotides: 8. Germline-derived CDR1 and CDR2 are KGHSH and LQKENI. CDR3 nucleotide sequence: TGTGCCAGCTCACTTTCGGGAGGGGCCGGAGAGACCCAGTACTTC. Protein product: CASSLSGGAGETQYF.

The chain employs TRBV19 and TRBJ1-5; D is ambiguous. V lost 5 bases to trimming and J lost 7 bases, with 12 bases between them. In germline, CDR1 is LNHDA, CDR2 SQIVND (reference sequence). The CDR3 extends over 13 amino acids. The CDR3 DNA reads as TGTGCCAGTAGTTGGGCGTCAAACCAGCCCCAGCATTTT. Translating gives CASSWASNQPQHF.

This clonotype was found many times. The genes are TRBV6-2 or TRBV6-3 and TRBJ2-7; a possible D gene is TRBD1 (6 bases). V was pared by 6 bases and J by 3 bases, with 9 bases between. The germline V gene encodes CDR1 MNHEY and CDR2 SVGEGT. This CDR3 region has 12 residues. The CDR3 nucleotides read TGTGCCAGCAGAACGACAGGCTACGAGCAGTACTTC. Its protein is CASRTTGYEQYF.

The chain carries TRBV6-1 and TRBJ2-7; D is undetermined. The germline CDR1 and CDR2 sequences are MNHNS and SASEGT. The CDR3 is 15 residues long. Deletions cut 5 bases from V and 7 bases from J, with 21 bases between. DNA of the CDR3: TGTGCCAGCAGTAGGCGGAGTAGCTTGACTCCGGAGCAGTACTTC. Translated, it gives CASSRRSSLTPEQYF.

The table lists this clonotype with many counts. The chain has TRBV5-1 and TRBJ2-1, with D possibly TRBD2 on 6 matching bases. Germline values: CDR1 SGHRS, CDR2 YFSETQ. The CDR3 totals 11 residues. Deletions cut 5 bases from V and 6 bases from J, with 6 bases between. CDR3 amino acids: CASRTSNEQFF. In DNA form, the CDR3 reads TGCGCCAGCAGGACTAGCAATGAGCAGTTCTTC.

Only a few counts were recorded for this clonotype. The rearrangement uses TRBV7-2 and TRBJ2-2, with D unclear. The CDR3 sequence is 16 residues long. Germline V gene data show CDR1 as SGHTA and CDR2 as FQGNSA. Deletions cut 7 bases from V and 7 bases from J, with 22 bases between. The chain's CDR3 is CASTIKVRSEGGELFF. CDR3 DNA sequence: TGTGCCAGCACAATTAAGGTGCGGAGTGAAGGCGGGGAGCTGTTTTTT.

The rearrangement uses TRBV5-1 and TRBJ2-1, with 8 nucleotides matching TRBD2. After removal of 4 bases from V and 6 bases from J, the junction contained 12 bases not matched to a gene. The CDR3 sequence is 16 residues long. Germline CDR1 reads SGHRS; CDR2 reads YFSETQ. The CDR3 spells CASSPRLARAFNEQFF. In DNA, the CDR3 is TGCGCCAGCAGCCCGCGACTAGCGAGGGCTTTCAATGAGCAGTTCTTC.

The chain recombines TRBV12-3 or TRBV12-4 with TRBJ2-7; 8 nucleotides agree with TRBD2. The CDR3 is 15 residues long. J lost 2 bases, V lost 3 bases, and 6 bases had no gene match. CDR3 region: CASSLGSGDPYEQYF. DNA of the CDR3: TGTGCCAGCAGTTTGGGTAGCGGGGATCCCTACGAGCAGTACTTC.

For this clonotype: A far larger clone differs by one base, so this is likely a read error. The rearrangement joins TRBV6-4 to TRBJ2-1, with 12 bases matching TRBD2. CDR3 length: 17 amino acids. The germline V gene encodes CDR1 MRHNA and CDR2 SNTAGT. V lost 8 bases to trimming and J lost 6 bases; unmatched junction nucleotides: 14. For the CDR3, the DNA is TGTGCCAGCGAGCATTTGACGGGACTAGCGGGTAGCAATGAGCAGTTCTTC. Translating gives CASEHLTGLAGSNEQFF.

This clonotype has only a few counts. The V and J genes are TRBV12-3 or TRBV12-4 and TRBJ2-7; 11 nucleotides agree with TRBD2. The CDR3 consists of 14 residues. V dropped 6 bases and J dropped 5; count of bases not matched to a gene: 6. The CDR3 protein is CASRVAGGLDEQYF. Here the CDR3 DNA reads TGTGCCAGCAGGGTAGCGGGAGGGCTCGACGAGCAGTACTTC.